This T cell receptor beta chain was sequenced for a study of T cell changes during pregnancy in multiple sclerosis. Measured with immunoSEQ multiplex PCR; TCRdb has only the in-frame clones, and not every one. This sample yields about 38,000 clones, of which roughly 91% are seen a single time; 6% to 7.5% belongs to the top ten. The CDR3 is 16 amino acids. V shed 4 bases, J shed 6 bases, and the junction held 10 bases outside the gene matches. Germline CDR1 reads SGHRS; CDR2 reads YFSETQ. The sequence derives from a female donor with multiple sclerosis, enrolled in a pregnancy study. The specimen was CD8+ T cells from peripheral blood mononuclear cells, collected in the second trimester of pregnancy. V usage is TRBV5-1 and J usage is TRBJ1-2; 12 nucleotides align to TRBD1. The CDR3 DNA reads as TGCGCCAGCAGCCCCGGGACAGGGGGCTTTATCGATGGCTACACCTTC. The encoded protein is CASSPGTGGFIDGYTF.